What follows is one T cell receptor (beta chain) and its context. Antigen: not known. Adult donors, all healthy and HIV-negative, had no recent acute infections or vaccinations. Division of CD4+ cells produced a CD45RA+ naive subset and a CD45RA-negative memory subset. Germline values: CDR1 SNHLY, CDR2 FYNNEI. The CDR3 is 14 amino acids. The V end lost 3 bases, the J end lost 2 bases, and 8 bases lay between the germline ends. Libraries were prepared by immunoSEQ multiplex PCR; TCRdb keeps only in-frame clonotypes and omits some of them. This table has some 2,000,000 clones, roughly 95% appearing once. These data come from a study of shared clonotypes between healthy human individuals. Looking at the study overall: Every donor yielded three CD4 naive, three CD4 memory, two CD8 naive and one CD8 memory plate. Whole-study findings and limits: When compared with the clonotypes that were shared by all four sorted-subset donors, the non-shared clonotypes turned out to have lower generation probabilities.

The clonotype originates from a young man in good health. Sequenced input: naive CD4+ T cells sorted from blood. Subset here: CD45RA+ positively selected. The V and J genes are TRBV2 and TRBJ1-3, with D unresolved. Written as DNA, the CDR3 is TGTGCCAGCAGTGATTTGGTAGCTGGAAACACCATATATTTT. This encodes CASSDLVAGNTIYF.